The 5 T cell receptor beta chains in this list originate from one sample, sequenced in a study of blood T cell repertoires in COVID-19. The repertoire was sequenced with immunoSEQ multiplex PCR; TCRdb's copy has only in-frame clones and lacks some. This table holds about 140,000 clones, approximately 86% found once. Sequenced: peripheral blood. The receptors come from a woman between 45 and 60 years old with acute or convalescent COVID-19.

This chain joins TRBV2 and TRBJ1-3; maybe TRBD1 (6 bases). CDR3 size: 15 residues. In germline, CDR1 is SNHLY, CDR2 FYNNEI. Trimming shortened V by 4 bases and J by 2 bases, and 12 bases separated the two germline ends. CDR3 region: CASSASRGTGNTIYF. CDR3 in DNA: TGTGCCAGCAGTGCTAGTAGGGGGACTGGAAACACCATATATTTT.

V and J are TRBV3-1 (or the pseudogene TRBV3-2) and TRBJ1-6, with D possibly matching TRBD1 (6 bases). The CDR3 is 14 residues long. The V gene lost 4 bases and the J gene lost 7 bases, with 11 bases spanning the gap. Germline lookup yields CDR1 LGHDT and CDR2 YNNKEL (reference sequence). The CDR3 is CASSRGQSNSPLHF. The CDR3 DNA is TGTGCCAGCAGCCGCGGACAGTCAAATTCACCCCTCCACTTT.

The V and J genes are TRBV11-3 and TRBJ2-1; 8 bases are a match to TRBD2. Per the germline V gene, CDR1 is SGHNT and CDR2 is YENEEA. V gave up 1 base and J gave up 6 bases; unmatched junction bases: 5. This CDR3 region has 15 residues. The CDR3 loop is CASSLGNAGGNEQFF. The CDR3 nucleotides read TGTGCCAGCAGCTTAGGAAATGCGGGAGGCAATGAGCAGTTCTTC.

The J gene is TRBJ1-1, the V gene TRBV27, with TRBD1 identical over 8 bases. With 4 bases clipped from V and 0 bases from J, the junction kept 4 bases outside the gene matches. The CDR3 has 15 amino acids. Germline V gene lookup returns CDR1 MNHEY and CDR2 SMNVEV (reference sequence). The CDR3 loop reads CASSSGQAMNTEAFF. The DNA of the CDR3 is TGTGCCAGCAGTTCGGGACAGGCGATGAACACTGAAGCTTTCTTT.

The chain recombines TRBV9 with TRBJ1-6, with TRBD1 matching 9 bases. The CDR3 is made up of 17 amino acids. CDR1 and CDR2 from the germline V gene are SGDLS and YYNGEE. The ends lost 0 bases at V and 4 bases at J; junction bases unmatched: 5. Here the CDR3 reads CASSVAGTGSYNSPLHF. The CDR3 DNA reads TGTGCCAGCAGCGTAGCTGGGACAGGGTCGTATAATTCACCCCTCCACTTT.